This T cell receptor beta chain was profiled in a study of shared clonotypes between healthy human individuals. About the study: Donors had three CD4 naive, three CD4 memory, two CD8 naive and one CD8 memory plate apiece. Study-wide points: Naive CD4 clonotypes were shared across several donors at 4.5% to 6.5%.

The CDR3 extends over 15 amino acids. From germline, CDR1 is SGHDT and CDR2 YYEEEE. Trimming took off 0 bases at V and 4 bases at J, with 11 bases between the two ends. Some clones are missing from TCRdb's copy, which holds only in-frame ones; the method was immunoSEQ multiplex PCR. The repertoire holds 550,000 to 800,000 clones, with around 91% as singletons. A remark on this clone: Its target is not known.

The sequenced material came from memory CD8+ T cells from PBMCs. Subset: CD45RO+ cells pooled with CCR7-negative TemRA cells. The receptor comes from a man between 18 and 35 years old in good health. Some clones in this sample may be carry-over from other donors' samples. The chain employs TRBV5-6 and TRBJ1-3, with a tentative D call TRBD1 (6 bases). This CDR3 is CASSLGGLGGNTIYF. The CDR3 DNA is TGTGCCAGCAGCTTGGGGGGGCTCGGAGGAAACACCATATATTTT.